This T cell receptor (beta chain) is from a study of cytomegalovirus exposure and HLA in healthy donors. Study findings and constraints: An analysis was carried out at a later point. It showed that HLA-associated TCR beta chains were more clonally expanded than equally common non-associated chains.

Concerning this clone itself: Its antigen is undetermined.

The study ran its PCR with 60 Vbeta and 13 Jbeta primers. Repertoires were generated with immunoSEQ multiplex PCR, while TCRdb's copy carries only in-frame clones and drops some. Seen here are about 160,000 clones, 70% to 80% observed once, and the top ten hold around 3.2%. Germline CDR1 and CDR2: LGHNA and YSLEER. The length of the CDR3 is 17 residues. Deletions cut 0 bases from V and 9 bases from J, with 21 bases between. Sequences were obtained from PBMCs. V usage is TRBV4-3 and J usage is TRBJ2-1; D might be TRBD2 (6 bases). The source is a human donor in good health. In DNA form, the CDR3 reads TGCGCCAGCAGCCAAGATCTACGACTAGGGTTATACGCTGAGCAGTTCTTC. Translated: CASSQDLRLGLYAEQFF.